The 23 T cell receptor beta chains reported below all come from one sample, sequenced in a study of OX40 agonist ivuxolimab in advanced cancers. TCRdb keeps only in-frame clones here, not all; method: immunoSEQ multiplex PCR. The sample includes fewer than 45,000 clones, about 89% of them seen just once. The material sequenced was CD4+ or CD8+ T cells sorted from blood, taken in a trial of the OX40 agonist ivuxolimab. The receptor source for this set is an adult with an advanced solid tumor such as melanoma, head and neck, liver or kidney cancer.

The V gene is TRBV10-3, the J gene TRBJ1-2; weak D call: TRBD1 (5 bases). Germline loops: CDR1 ENHRY, CDR2 SYGVKD. The V end was cut by 7 bases, the J end by 4 bases, with 16 bases between. There are 14 residues in the CDR3. CDR3 loop: CAITALGGGYGYTF. As DNA, the CDR3 is TGTGCCATCACCGCTCTTGGGGGAGGCTATGGCTACACCTTC.

V and J are TRBV19 and TRBJ2-7; D ambiguous. CDR3 length: 14 residues. V was clipped by 2 bases and J by 3 bases, with 11 bases between them. CDR1 is LNHDA, CDR2 SQIVND, per germline (reference sequence). The CDR3 sequence: CASSIRPSHYEQYF. The CDR3 DNA reads TGTGCCAGTAGTATACGACCCAGTCACTACGAGCAGTACTTC.

The CDR3 DNA reads as TGCGCCAGCAGCCAACATGGAACAGATACGCAGTATTTT. Its protein is CASSQHGTDTQYF. This rearrangement joins TRBV4-3 to TRBJ2-3; D not certain. The V gene lost 2 bases and the J gene lost 3 bases, with 6 bases spanning the gap. This CDR3 has 13 residues. Germline V gives CDR1 LGHNA, CDR2 YSLEER.

This clone occurred once. The chain carries TRBV19 and TRBJ2-3; perhaps TRBD1 as D (5 bases). The germline gives CDR1 LNHDA, CDR2 SQIVND (reference sequence). The CDR3 has 14 residues. The V gene lost 3 bases and the J gene lost 4 bases, with 11 bases spanning the gap. CDR3 region: CASSIPGRADTQYF. CDR3 DNA sequence: TGTGCCAGTAGTATCCCAGGCAGGGCAGATACGCAGTATTTT.

The V and J genes are TRBV7-9 and TRBJ2-7; either TRBD1 or TRBD2 may fit D (5 bases each). The CDR3 sequence is 15 residues long. CDR1 SEHNR and CDR2 FQNEAQ come from the germline V gene (reference sequence). Trimming took 0 bases from V and 1 from J, leaving 10 bases between them. The CDR3 spells CASSLAEGRSYEQYF. The CDR3 region has the DNA TGTGCCAGCAGCTTAGCCGAGGGACGGTCCTACGAGCAGTACTTC. The complete variable domain, with remaining parts taken from reference TRBV7-9 and TRBJ2-7, reads DTGVSQNPRHKITKRGQNVTFRCDPISEHNRLYWYRQTLGQGPEFLTYFQNEAQLEKSRLLSDRFSAERPKGSFSTLEIQRTEQGDSAMYLCASSLAEGRSYEQYFGPGTRLTVT.

The chain recombines TRBV7-8 with TRBJ2-1, with D unresolved. The CDR3 is 13 residues long. CDR1 is SGHVS and CDR2 is FQNEAQ in the germline V gene. V shed 7 bases and J shed 0 bases, with 7 bases lying between them. CDR3 region: CASIRSSYNEQFF. CDR3 sequence (DNA): TGTGCCAGCATAAGGAGCTCCTACAATGAGCAGTTCTTC.

Comments on this clone: Sequence at one end of the junction differs from germline and may be a read error. The gene calls are TRBV7-2 and TRBJ2-2; D may be TRBD1 (5 bases). Per the germline V gene, CDR1 is SGHTA and CDR2 is FQGNSA. The CDR3 extends over 14 amino acids. In DNA, the CDR3 is TGTGCCAGCAGCCTAGGGGTGAACCCCGGGGAGCTGTTTTTT. It codes for CASSLGVNPGELFF.

This clone came up a few times. J is TRBJ2-5 and V is TRBV15; D tentatively fits TRBD1 or TRBD2 (9 bases each). The V gene's germline CDR1 is LNHNV and CDR2 YYDKDF (reference sequence). The CDR3 contains 15 residues. Between the trimmed V and J ends, which lost 5 bases and 5 bases, there was a span of 18 bases. The CDR3 sequence: CATSPRGGTGETQYF. The CDR3 DNA sequence: TGTGCCACCAGCCCGCGGGGGGGGACAGGGGAGACCCAGTACTTC.

The chain joins TRBV18 to TRBJ1-5, with 9 bases matching TRBD1. Trimming cost V 6 bases and J 4 bases; bases outside gene matches: 7. Germline lookup yields CDR1 KGHSH and CDR2 LQKENI. This CDR3 contains 15 residues. The CDR3 protein is CASSRGQGTNQPQHF. For the CDR3, the DNA is TGTGCCAGCTCTCGGGGACAGGGAACTAATCAGCCCCAGCATTTT.

DNA for the CDR3: TGTGCCAGCTCACCAACTTCGGGAACCAAAGTGGGAGATACGCAGTATTTT. Encoded protein: CASSPTSGTKVGDTQYF. The chain combines TRBV18 with TRBJ2-3, with D possibly being TRBD2 (5 bases). The V end was cut by 2 bases, the J end by 5 bases, with 20 bases between. Germline V lookup: CDR1 KGHSH, CDR2 LQKENI. The CDR3 spans 17 residues.

The CDR3 DNA follows: TGTGCCAGCAGTTACTCAGGGGGGAACACTGAAGCTTTCTTT. Translation gives CASSYSGGNTEAFF. The chain recombines TRBV6-6 with TRBJ1-1, with TRBD1 as a possible D gene (6 bases). CDR1 is MNHNY, CDR2 SVGAGI, per germline (reference sequence). The CDR3 is made up of 14 amino acids. Trimming pared 0 bases from V and 1 base from J, leaving 6 bases between.

The gene calls are TRBV19 and TRBJ2-7; TRBD1 is a possible D gene (6 bases). V lost 6 bases and J 0 bases, leaving 12 bases between the germline ends. CDR3 length: 14 amino acids. The germline V gene encodes CDR1 LNHDA and CDR2 SQIVND (reference sequence). The CDR3 reads CASRRQVTSYEQYF. The CDR3 DNA follows: TGTGCCAGTAGGCGACAGGTCACCTCCTACGAGCAGTACTTC.

The rearrangement joins TRBV6-5 to TRBJ2-7; 8 nucleotides line up with TRBD1. V was pared by 5 bases and J by 5 bases, with 8 bases of the junction left unmatched. The CDR3 consists of 14 residues. Looked up from germline, CDR1 is MNHEY and CDR2 is SVGAGI. The CDR3 DNA sequence: TGTGCCAGCAGTGCCCAGGGGGCGCAAAACGAGCAGTACTTC. It is translated as CASSAQGAQNEQYF.

The V and J genes are TRBV5-1 and TRBJ1-1, with a tentative D call TRBD1 (6 bases). The germline gives CDR1 SGHRS, CDR2 YFSETQ. V lost 3 bases to trimming and J lost 1 base, with 10 bases between them. CDR3 length equals 14 residues. In DNA, the CDR3 is TGCGCCAGCAGCTCCATAGGGGGGAACACTGAAGCTTTCTTT. Amino acid sequence: CASSSIGGNTEAFF. The complete variable domain, with remaining parts taken from reference TRBV5-1 and TRBJ1-1, reads KAGVTQTPRYLIKTRGQQVTLSCSPISGHRSVSWYQQTPGQGLQFLFEYFSETQRNKGNFPGRFSGRQFSNSRSEMNVSTLELGDSALYLCASSSIGGNTEAFFGQGTRLTVV.

This clone was counted a few times. The chain combines TRBV4-3 with TRBJ1-6; tentative D call: TRBD1 (5 bases). Per the germline V gene, CDR1 is LGHNA and CDR2 is YSLEER. The CDR3 covers 14 residues. V lost 0 bases to trimming and J lost 10 bases, with 10 bases between them. The CDR3, as DNA: TGCGCCAGCAGCCAAGAGGTGAGGGGATCACCCCTCCACTTT. This codes for CASSQEVRGSPLHF.

The rearrangement uses TRBV7-2 and TRBJ2-7; no clear D. Germline V gene data show CDR1 as SGHTA and CDR2 as FQGNSA. The V gene lost 0 bases and the J gene lost 2 bases, with 8 bases spanning the gap. This CDR3 region has 14 residues. CDR3 in DNA: TGTGCCAGCAGCTTAGCGGTCATCCCCTACGAGCAGTACTTC. Its protein product is CASSLAVIPYEQYF.

The gene calls are TRBV4-3 and TRBJ1-4; TRBD1 aligns across 8 bases. The germline CDR1 and CDR2 sequences are LGHNA and YSLEER. The CDR3 is made up of 16 amino acids. After removal of 0 bases from V and 4 bases from J, the junction contained 4 bases not matched to a gene. The CDR3 DNA follows: TGCGCCAGCAGCCAAGAGACAGGGGCCCATAATGAAAAACTGTTTTTT. It translates to CASSQETGAHNEKLFF.

The genes are TRBV2 and TRBJ1-1, with a possible D match to TRBD1 (6 bases). Germline V lookup: CDR1 SNHLY, CDR2 FYNNEI. V lost 5 bases to trimming and J lost 1 base, with 11 bases between them. The CDR3 sequence is 14 residues long. CDR3 protein: CASSQQGENTEAFF. CDR3 nucleotide sequence: TGTGCCAGCAGTCAACAGGGAGAGAACACTGAAGCTTTCTTT.

V and J are TRBV4-3 and TRBJ1-4; TRBD1 is a possible D gene (6 bases). From germline, CDR1 is LGHNA and CDR2 YSLEER. Trimming removed 0 bases at V and 8 bases at J, with 10 bases between. The CDR3 spans 14 residues. CDR3 nucleotide sequence: TGCGCCAGCAGCCAAGATTTACAGGGAGAAAAACTGTTTTTT. This translates into CASSQDLQGEKLFF.

V gene TRBV19 combines with J gene TRBJ1-5; the D is unclear. This CDR3 spans 15 amino acids. Trimming removed 1 base from V and 3 bases from J, with 10 bases in between. CDR1 and CDR2 (germline): LNHDA, SQIVND (reference sequence). CDR3 amino acids: CASSIVVGSNQPQHF. CDR3 in DNA: TGTGCCAGTAGTATAGTCGTGGGGTCCAATCAGCCCCAGCATTTT.

The chain recombines TRBV2 with TRBJ2-1; 7 positions match TRBD2. The germline gives CDR1 SNHLY, CDR2 FYNNEI. J lost 7 bases, V lost 9 bases, and 12 bases had no gene match. There are 14 residues in the CDR3. The CDR3 bases are TGTGCCAGGGGGCGCGGGGGTGGTTTGAATGAGCAGTTCTTC. Translation gives CARGRGGGLNEQFF.

V is TRBV4-1 and J is TRBJ2-7; possibly TRBD1 for D (6 bases). The germline V gene encodes CDR1 MGHRA and CDR2 YSYEKL. V lost 3 bases and J 2 bases, leaving 17 bases between the germline ends. The CDR3 covers 16 residues. In DNA form, the CDR3 reads TGCGCCAGCAGCCATCAAACAGGGATTTTGACCTACGAGCAGTACTTC. It is translated as CASSHQTGILTYEQYF.

This clone was observed a single time. The chain is built from TRBV5-1 and TRBJ2-5; 10 bases line up with TRBD2. This CDR3 region has 15 residues. Germline CDR1 SGHRS, CDR2 YFSETQ. Losses at the gene ends were 8 bases for V and 5 bases for J; bases not matched to a gene: 12. CDR3 sequence: CASLDPSGGAETQYF. The CDR3 DNA follows: TGCGCCAGTCTTGATCCGAGCGGGGGGGCTGAGACCCAGTACTTC.